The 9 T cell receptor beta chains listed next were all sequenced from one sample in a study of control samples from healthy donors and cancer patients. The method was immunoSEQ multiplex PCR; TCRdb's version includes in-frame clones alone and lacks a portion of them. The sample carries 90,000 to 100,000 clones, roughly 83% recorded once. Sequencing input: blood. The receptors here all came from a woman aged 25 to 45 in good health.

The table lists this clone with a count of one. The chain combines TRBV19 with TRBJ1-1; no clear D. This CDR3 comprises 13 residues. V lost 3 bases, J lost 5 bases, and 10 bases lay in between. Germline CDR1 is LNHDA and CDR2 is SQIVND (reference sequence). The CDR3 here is CASSIRVGTEAFF. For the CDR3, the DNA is TGTGCCAGTAGTATCCGGGTGGGGACTGAAGCTTTCTTT.

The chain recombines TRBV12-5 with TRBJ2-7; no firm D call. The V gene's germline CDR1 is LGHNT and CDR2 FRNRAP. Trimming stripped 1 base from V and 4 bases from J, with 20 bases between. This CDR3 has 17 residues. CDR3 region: CASGLAVGSGFDYEQYF. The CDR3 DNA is TGTGCTAGTGGTTTGGCTGTCGGGTCAGGATTTGATTACGAGCAGTACTTC.

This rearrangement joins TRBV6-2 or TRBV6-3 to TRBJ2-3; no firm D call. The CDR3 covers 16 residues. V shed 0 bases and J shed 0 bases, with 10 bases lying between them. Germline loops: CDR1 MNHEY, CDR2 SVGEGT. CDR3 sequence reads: CASSYSMGISTDTQYF. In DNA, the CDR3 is TGTGCCAGCAGTTACTCAATGGGTATTAGCACAGATACGCAGTATTTT.

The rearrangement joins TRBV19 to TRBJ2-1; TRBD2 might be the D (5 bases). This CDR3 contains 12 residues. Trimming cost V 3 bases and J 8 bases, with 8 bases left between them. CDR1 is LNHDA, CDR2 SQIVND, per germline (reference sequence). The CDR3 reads CASSIGVHEQFF. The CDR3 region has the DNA TGTGCCAGTAGTATCGGGGTACATGAGCAGTTCTTC.

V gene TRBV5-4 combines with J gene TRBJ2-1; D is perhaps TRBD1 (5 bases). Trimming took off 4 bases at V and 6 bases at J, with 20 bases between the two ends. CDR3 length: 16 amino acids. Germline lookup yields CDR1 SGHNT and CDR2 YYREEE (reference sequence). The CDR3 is CASSAIWGRHTNEQFF. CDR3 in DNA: TGTGCCAGCAGCGCAATTTGGGGCCGTCATACCAATGAGCAGTTCTTC.

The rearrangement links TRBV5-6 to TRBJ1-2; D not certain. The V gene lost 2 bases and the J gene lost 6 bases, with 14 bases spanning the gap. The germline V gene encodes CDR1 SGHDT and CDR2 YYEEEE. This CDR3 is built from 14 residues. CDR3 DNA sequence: TGTGCCAGCAGCTTCAGAGTCCTCGGGGATGGCTACACCTTC. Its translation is CASSFRVLGDGYTF.

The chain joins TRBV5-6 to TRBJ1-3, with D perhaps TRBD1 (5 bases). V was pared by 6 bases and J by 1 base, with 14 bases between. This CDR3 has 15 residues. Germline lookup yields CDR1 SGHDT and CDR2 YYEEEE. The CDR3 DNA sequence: TGTGCCAGCAATACGGGGCATCTATCTGGAAACACCATATATTTT. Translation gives CASNTGHLSGNTIYF.

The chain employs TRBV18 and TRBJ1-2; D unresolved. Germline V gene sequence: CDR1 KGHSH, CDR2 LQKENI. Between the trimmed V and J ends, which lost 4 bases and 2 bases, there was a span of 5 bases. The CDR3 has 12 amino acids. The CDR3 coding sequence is TGTGCCAGCTCACAACAGAACTATGGCTACACCTTC. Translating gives CASSQQNYGYTF.

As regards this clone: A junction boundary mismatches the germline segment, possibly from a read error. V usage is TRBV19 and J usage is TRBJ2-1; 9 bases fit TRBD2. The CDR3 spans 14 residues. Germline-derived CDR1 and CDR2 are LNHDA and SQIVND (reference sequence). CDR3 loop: CASSGRGGVDEQFF. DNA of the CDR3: TGTGCAAGTAGTGGGCGGGGGGGCGTTGATGAGCAGTTCTTC.